Listed here is a single TCR beta chain. Antigen specificity is unknown. This record belongs to a study of T-cell memory formation after mild COVID-19. The CDR3 extends over 15 amino acids. Per germline, CDR1 KGHDR and CDR2 SFDVKD. The V end lost 4 bases, the J end lost 5 bases, and 15 bases lay between the germline ends. General study results and limits: CD4+ contracting clones were mainly CM and EM; CD8+ ones, EMRA.

TCRdb itself ran the 5' RACE reads through MiXCR, one entry per CDR3 protein. The data show 350,000 to 500,000 distinct CDR3 sequences, about 20% seen once. Sequenced sample: PBMCs or a T cell subset sorted from them (not recorded which). The chain recombines TRBV24-1 with TRBJ2-3, with D perhaps matching TRBD2 (5 bases). The receptor was derived from an adult woman who had mild COVID-19 (a few samples of this study predate the infection). Cell type and time point are not known. Here the CDR3 DNA reads TGTGCCACCAGTGACCCCCCGGGGATGGGAGATACGCAGTATTTT. Translation: CATSDPPGMGDTQYF.